The clone carrying this T cell receptor beta chain was counted at least ten times. Its specificity is not known. V lost 0 bases and J lost 2, with 5 bases in between. This CDR3 spans 13 amino acids. Germline V gene lookup returns CDR1 MNHEY and CDR2 SVGEGT. Tagging with unique molecular identifiers was applied to individual cDNA molecules. TCRdb reprocessed the 5' RACE reads with MiXCR, giving one entry per CDR3 protein. The data show approximately 28,000 distinct CDR3 sequences, about 4.9% seen once. The data originate from a study of early T cells in non-severe SARS-CoV-2 infection. Overall study: Sequencing targeted bulk RNA from unsorted whole blood, leaving chains unpaired.

Study conclusions and caveats: VDJdb matching, biased toward anti-spike CD8 responses, missed private and CD4 specificities.

This specimen was whole blood, taken at baseline. The receptor was derived from an adult who was a healthcare worker with PCR-confirmed SARS-CoV-2 infection or an uninfected control (not recorded which). The chain employs TRBV6-2 or TRBV6-3 and TRBJ2-7; no reliable D call. This CDR3 is CASSYSTAYEQYF. CDR3 nucleotides: TGTGCCAGCAGTTACTCTACAGCCTACGAGCAGTACTTC.